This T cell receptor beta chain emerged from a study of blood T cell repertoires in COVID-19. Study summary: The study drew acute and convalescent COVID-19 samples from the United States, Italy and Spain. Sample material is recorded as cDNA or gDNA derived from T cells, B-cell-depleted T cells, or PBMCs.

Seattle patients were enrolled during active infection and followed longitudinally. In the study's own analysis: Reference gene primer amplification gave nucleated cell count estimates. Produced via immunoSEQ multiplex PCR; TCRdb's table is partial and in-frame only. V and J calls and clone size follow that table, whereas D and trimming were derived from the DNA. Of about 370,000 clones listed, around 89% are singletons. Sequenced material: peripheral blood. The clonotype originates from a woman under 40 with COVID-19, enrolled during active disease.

This CDR3 is CASSFDREVNEQFF. CDR3 in DNA: TGTGCCAGCAGCTTTGACAGGGAGGTCAACGAGCAGTTCTTC. The rearrangement links TRBV5-6 to TRBJ2-1; tentative D call: TRBD1 (7 bases). The CDR3 length is 14 residues. Trimming stripped 2 bases from V and 10 bases from J, with 16 bases between. Germline lookup yields CDR1 SGHDT and CDR2 YYEEEE.